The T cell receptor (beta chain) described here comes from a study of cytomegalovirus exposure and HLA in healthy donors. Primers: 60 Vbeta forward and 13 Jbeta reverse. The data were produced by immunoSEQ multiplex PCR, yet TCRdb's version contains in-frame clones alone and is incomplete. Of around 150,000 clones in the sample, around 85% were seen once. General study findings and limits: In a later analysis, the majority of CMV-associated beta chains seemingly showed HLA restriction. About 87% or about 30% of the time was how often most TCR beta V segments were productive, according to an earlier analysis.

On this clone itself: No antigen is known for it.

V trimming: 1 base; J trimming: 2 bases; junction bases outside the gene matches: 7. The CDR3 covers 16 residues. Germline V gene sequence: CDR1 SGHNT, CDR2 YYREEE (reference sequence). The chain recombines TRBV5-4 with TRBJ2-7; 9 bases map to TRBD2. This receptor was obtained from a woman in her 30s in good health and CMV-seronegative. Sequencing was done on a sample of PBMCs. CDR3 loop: CASSLRLAGSAYEQYF. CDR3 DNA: TGTGCCAGCAGCTTGAGGCTAGCGGGAAGTGCCTACGAGCAGTACTTC.